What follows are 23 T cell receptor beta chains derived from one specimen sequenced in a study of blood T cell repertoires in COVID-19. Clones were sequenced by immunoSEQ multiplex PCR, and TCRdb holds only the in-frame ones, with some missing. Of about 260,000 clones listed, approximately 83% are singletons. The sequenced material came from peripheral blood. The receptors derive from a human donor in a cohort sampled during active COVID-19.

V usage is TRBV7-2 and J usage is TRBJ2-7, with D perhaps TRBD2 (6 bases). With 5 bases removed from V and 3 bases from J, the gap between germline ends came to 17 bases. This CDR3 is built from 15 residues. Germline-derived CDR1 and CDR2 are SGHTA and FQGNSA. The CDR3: CASSAARDLYYEQYF. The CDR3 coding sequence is TGTGCCAGCAGCGCGGCTCGGGACTTGTACTACGAGCAGTACTTC. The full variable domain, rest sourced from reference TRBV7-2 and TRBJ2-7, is GAGVSQSPSNKVTEKGKDVELRCDPISGHTALYWYRQSLGQGLEFLIYFQGNSAPDKSGLPSDRFSAERTGGSVSTLTIQRTQQEDSAVYLCASSAARDLYYEQYFGPGTRLTVT.

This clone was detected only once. CDR3 sequence: CASSLVLAGGSYEQYF. CDR3 bases: TGTGCCAGCAGCTTAGTCCTAGCGGGAGGCTCCTACGAGCAGTACTTC. The chain is built from TRBV7-2 and TRBJ2-7, with 11 bases matching TRBD2. J gave up 0 bases and V 1 base, and 2 bases lay outside the gene matches. The CDR3 is made up of 16 amino acids. From germline, CDR1 is SGHTA and CDR2 FQGNSA.

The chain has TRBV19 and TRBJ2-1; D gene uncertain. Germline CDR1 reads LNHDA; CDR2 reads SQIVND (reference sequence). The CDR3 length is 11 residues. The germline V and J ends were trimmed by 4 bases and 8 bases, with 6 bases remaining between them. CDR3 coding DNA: TGTGCCAGTAGTAACTCCCATGAGCAGTTCTTC. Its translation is CASSNSHEQFF.

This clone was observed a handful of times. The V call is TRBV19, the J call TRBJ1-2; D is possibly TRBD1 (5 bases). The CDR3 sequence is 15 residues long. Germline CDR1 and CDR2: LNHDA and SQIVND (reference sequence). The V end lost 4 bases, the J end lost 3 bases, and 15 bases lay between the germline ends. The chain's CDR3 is CASSKETAGDYGYTF. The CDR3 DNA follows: TGTGCCAGTAGTAAAGAGACAGCTGGGGACTATGGCTACACCTTC.

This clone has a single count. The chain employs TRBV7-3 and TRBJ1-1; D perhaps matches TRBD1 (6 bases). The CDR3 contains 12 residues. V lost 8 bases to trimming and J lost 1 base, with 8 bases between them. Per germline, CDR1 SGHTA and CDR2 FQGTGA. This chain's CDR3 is CASGGQNTEAFF. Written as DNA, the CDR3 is TGTGCCAGCGGGGGCCAGAACACTGAAGCTTTCTTT.

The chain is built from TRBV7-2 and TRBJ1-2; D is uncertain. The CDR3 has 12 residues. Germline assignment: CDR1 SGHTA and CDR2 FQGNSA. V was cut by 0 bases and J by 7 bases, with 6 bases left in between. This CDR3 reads CASSLARGGYTF. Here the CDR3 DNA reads TGTGCCAGCAGCTTAGCCCGAGGTGGCTACACCTTC. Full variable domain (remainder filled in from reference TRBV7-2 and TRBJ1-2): GAGVSQSPSNKVTEKGKDVELRCDPISGHTALYWYRQSLGQGLEFLIYFQGNSAPDKSGLPSDRFSAERTGGSVSTLTIQRTQQEDSAVYLCASSLARGGYTFGSGTRLTVV.

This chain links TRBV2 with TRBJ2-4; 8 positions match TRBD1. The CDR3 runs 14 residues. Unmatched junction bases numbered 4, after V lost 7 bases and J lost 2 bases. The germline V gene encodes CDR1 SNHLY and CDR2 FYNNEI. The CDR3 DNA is TGTGCCAGCAAGCGACAGGGGACCAAAAACATTCAGTACTTC. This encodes CASKRQGTKNIQYF.

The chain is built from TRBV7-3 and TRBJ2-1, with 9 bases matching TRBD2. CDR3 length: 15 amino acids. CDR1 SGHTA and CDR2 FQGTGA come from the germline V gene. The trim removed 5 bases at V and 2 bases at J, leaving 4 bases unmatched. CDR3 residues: CASSQTSGPYNEQFF. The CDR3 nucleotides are TGTGCCAGCAGCCAGACTAGCGGCCCCTACAATGAGCAGTTCTTC.

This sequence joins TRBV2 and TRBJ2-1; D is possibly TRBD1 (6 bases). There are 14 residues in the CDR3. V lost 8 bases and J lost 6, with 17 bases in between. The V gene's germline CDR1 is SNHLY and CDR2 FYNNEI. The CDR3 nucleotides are TGTGCCAGCGGGGGCGGAGGACCGGTCAATGAGCAGTTCTTC. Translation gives CASGGGGPVNEQFF.

Written as DNA, the CDR3 is TGTGCCAGTAGGAGGACTTCGACAGGGCTCGGAAACACCATATATTTT. This translates into CASRRTSTGLGNTIYF. J is TRBJ1-3 and V is TRBV19; 7 bases agree with TRBD1. The CDR3 contains 16 residues. The germline V gene has CDR1 LNHDA and CDR2 SQIVND (reference sequence). V shed 6 bases, J shed 4 bases, and the junction held 12 bases outside the gene matches. Filled out from reference TRBV19 and TRBJ1-3, the complete variable domain reads DGGITQSPKYLFRKEGQNVTLSCEQNLNHDAMYWYRQDPGQGLRLIYYSQIVNDFQKGDIAEGYSVSREKKESFPLTVTSAQKNPTAFYLCASRRTSTGLGNTIYFGEGSWLTVV.

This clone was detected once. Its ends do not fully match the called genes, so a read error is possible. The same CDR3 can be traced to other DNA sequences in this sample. The CDR3 here is CASSPSGSYEQYF. In nucleotides, the CDR3 is TGTGCCAGCAGCCCCTCGGGTTCCTACGAGCAGTACTTC. The chain couples TRBV5-1 to TRBJ2-7; no reliable D call. This CDR3 has 13 amino acids. Germline V CDR1 and CDR2: SGHRS, YFSETQ.

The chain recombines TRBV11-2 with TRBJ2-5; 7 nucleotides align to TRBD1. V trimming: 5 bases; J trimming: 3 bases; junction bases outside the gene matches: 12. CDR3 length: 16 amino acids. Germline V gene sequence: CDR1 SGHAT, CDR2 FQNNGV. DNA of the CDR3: TGTGCCAGCAGCCCCCCGACAGGGTGGGTTAAAGAGACCCAGTACTTC. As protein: CASSPPTGWVKETQYF.

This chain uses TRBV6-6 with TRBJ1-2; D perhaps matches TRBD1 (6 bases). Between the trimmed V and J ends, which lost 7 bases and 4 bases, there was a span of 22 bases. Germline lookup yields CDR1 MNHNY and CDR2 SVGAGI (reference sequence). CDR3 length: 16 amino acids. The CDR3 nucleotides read TGTGCCAGCATGGAGCGCAACGTGGGGGCCTCCTATGGCTACACCTTC. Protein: CASMERNVGASYGYTF.

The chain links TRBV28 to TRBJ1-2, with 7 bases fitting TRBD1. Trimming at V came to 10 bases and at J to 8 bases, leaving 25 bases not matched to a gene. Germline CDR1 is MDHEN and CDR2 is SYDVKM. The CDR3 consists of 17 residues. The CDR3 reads CATNPGGATGEANGYTF. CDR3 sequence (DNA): TGTGCCACCAATCCAGGTGGGGCTACAGGGGAGGCTAACGGCTACACCTTC.

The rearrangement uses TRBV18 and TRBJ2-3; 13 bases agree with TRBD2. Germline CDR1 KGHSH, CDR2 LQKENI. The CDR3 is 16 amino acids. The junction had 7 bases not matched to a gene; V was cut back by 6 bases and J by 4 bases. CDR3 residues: CASSSRTSGSADTQYF. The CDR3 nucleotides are TGTGCCAGCTCTTCCCGGACTAGCGGGAGTGCAGATACGCAGTATTTT.

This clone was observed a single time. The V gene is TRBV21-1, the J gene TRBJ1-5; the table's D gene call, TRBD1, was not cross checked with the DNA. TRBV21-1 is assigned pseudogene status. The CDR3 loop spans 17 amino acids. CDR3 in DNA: TGTGCCAGCAGCAAAGCCCCCGGACAGGGACAAGAACAGCCCCAGCATTTT. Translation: CASSKAPGQGQEQPQHF.

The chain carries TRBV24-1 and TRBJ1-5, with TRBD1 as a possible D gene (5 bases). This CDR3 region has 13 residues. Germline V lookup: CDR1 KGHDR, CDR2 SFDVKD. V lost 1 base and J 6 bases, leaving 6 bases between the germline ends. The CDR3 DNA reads TGTGCCACCAGTGATTTTCAGGGTCAGCCCCAGCATTTT. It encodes CATSDFQGQPQHF.

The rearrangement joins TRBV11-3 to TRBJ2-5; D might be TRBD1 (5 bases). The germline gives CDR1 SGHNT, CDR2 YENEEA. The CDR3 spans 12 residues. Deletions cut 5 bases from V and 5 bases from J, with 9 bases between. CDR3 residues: CASSADSETQYF. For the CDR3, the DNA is TGTGCCAGCAGCGCCGACAGTGAGACCCAGTACTTC.

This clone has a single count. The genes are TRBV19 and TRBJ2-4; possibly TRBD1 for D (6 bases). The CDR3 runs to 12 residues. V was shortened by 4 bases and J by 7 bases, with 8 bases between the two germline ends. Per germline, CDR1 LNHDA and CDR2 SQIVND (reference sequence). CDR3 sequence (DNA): TGTGCCAGTAGTAGGGGGCGGAACATTCAGTACTTC. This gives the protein CASSRGRNIQYF.

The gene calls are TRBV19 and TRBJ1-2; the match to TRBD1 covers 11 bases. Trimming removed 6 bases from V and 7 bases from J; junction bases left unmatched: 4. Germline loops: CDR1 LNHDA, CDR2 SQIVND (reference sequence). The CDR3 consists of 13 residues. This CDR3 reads CASRRTGGGGYTF. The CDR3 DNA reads TGTGCCAGTAGGCGGACAGGGGGCGGTGGCTACACCTTC.

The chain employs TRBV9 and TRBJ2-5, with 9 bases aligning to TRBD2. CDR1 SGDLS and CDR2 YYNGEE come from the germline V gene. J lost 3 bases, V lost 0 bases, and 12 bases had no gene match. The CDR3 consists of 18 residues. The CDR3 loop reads CASSVGYLAGIRKETQYF. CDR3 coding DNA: TGTGCCAGCAGCGTAGGTTATCTAGCGGGAATAAGAAAAGAGACCCAGTACTTC.

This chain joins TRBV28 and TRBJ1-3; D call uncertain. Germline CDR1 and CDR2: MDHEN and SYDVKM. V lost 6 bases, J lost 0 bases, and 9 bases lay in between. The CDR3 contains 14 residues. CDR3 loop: CASSPAGSGNTIYF. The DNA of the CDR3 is TGTGCCAGCAGCCCGGCGGGCTCTGGAAACACCATATATTTT.

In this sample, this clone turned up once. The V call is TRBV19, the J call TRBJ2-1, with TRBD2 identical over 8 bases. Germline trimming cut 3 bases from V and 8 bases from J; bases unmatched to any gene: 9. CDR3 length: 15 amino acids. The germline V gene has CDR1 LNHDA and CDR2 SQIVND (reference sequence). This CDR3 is CASSITSGAPYEQFF. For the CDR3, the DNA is TGTGCCAGTAGTATTACTAGCGGAGCCCCCTATGAGCAGTTCTTC.